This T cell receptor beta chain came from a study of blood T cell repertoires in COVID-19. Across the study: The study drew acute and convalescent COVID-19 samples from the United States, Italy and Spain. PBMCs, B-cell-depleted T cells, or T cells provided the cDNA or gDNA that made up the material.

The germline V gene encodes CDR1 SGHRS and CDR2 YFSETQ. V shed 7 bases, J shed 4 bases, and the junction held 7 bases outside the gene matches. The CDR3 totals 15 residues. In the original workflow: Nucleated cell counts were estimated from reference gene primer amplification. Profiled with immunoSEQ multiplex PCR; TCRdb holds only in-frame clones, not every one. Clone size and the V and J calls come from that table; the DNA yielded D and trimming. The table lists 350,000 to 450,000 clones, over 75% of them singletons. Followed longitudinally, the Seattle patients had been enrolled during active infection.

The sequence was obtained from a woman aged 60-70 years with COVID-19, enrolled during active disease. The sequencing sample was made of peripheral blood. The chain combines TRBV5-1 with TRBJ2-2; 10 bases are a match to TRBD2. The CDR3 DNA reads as TGCGCCAGCCACACTAGCGGGGCGCTCACCGGGGAGCTGTTTTTT. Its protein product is CASHTSGALTGELFF.